This paragraph reports one T cell receptor (beta chain). No antigen is known for it. Deletions cut 6 bases from V and 1 base from J, with 10 bases between. Germline values: CDR1 LNHDA, CDR2 SQIVND (reference sequence). The CDR3 has 13 residues. Generated by immunoSEQ multiplex PCR, the TCRdb table keeps only in-frame clones and is missing some. The sample lists under 400,000 clones, around 87% occurring once. This entry belongs to a study of Ad26.COV2.S vaccination and SARS-CoV-2 variants. Indicated treatment: some 20 received Ad26.COV2.S at low or high dose, single or two shots; 5 received placebo; per-sample allocation not given. Repertoires come from day 63 after the first vaccine or placebo injection. Donation was by an adult aged 18-55 years who was in Boston. Study results and caveats: Overall T cell responses may have been underestimated by the analyses of TCR breadth and depth. Comparability of non-spike TCR breadth was observed across vaccine and placebo recipients. Spike-specific TCR breadth was greater in vaccine than placebo recipients.

Sequencing used peripheral blood, obtained in a trial of Ad26.COV2.S vaccine versus placebo. This clonotype was sampled from a person aged 18-60 years who received the Ad26.COV2.S COVID-19 vaccine or a placebo. The chain is built from TRBV19 and TRBJ2-7; no reliable D call. CDR3 in DNA: TGTGCCAGTAGCCTCCAACAATCCTACGAGCAGTACTTC. Translated: CASSLQQSYEQYF.